The clone carrying this TCR beta chain appeared once. Its antigen is not known. Time point described: cycle 4 day 1 (C4D1), after less than seven weeks of nivolumab. With no exception, relapse followed autologous stem cell transplantation in all patients, and brentuximab vedotin exposure varied. Germline CDR1 SEHNR, CDR2 FQNEAQ (reference sequence). Trimming shortened V by 4 bases and J by 1 base, and 10 bases separated the two germline ends. This CDR3 comprises 14 residues. Assay: immunoSEQ multiplex PCR; the TCRdb copy retains only in-frame clones and omits some. The profile shows 100,000 or so clones, about nine tenths of them singletons. These data come from a study of PD-1 blockade in classical Hodgkin lymphoma. Study-level findings and limits: What caused the repertoire differences, perhaps disease activity or prior therapy, remains undefined. Patients excluded were those beginning nivolumab under 1 year after ASCT.

Sample: peripheral blood mononuclear cells (PBMCs), taken before the fourth cycle of nivolumab. The rearrangement links TRBV7-9 to TRBJ1-1; no reliable D call. This receptor was taken from a human donor with classical Hodgkin lymphoma. In nucleotides, the CDR3 is TGTGCCAGCAGCTCCAAAGGTGGGAACACTGAAGCTTTCTTT. Its protein is CASSSKGGNTEAFF.